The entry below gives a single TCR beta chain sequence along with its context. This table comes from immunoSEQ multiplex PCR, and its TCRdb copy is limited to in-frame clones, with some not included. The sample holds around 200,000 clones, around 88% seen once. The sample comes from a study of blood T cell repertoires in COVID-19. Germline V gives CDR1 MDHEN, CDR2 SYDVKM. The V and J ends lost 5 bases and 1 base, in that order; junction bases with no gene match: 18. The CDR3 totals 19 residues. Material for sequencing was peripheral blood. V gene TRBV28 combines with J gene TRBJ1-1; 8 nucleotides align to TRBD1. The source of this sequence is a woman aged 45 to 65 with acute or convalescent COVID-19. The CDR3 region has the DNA TGTGCCAGCAGTCCACTAACCGTGGACAGGGAGAAGGGGAACACTGAAGCTTTCTTT. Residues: CASSPLTVDREKGNTEAFF.